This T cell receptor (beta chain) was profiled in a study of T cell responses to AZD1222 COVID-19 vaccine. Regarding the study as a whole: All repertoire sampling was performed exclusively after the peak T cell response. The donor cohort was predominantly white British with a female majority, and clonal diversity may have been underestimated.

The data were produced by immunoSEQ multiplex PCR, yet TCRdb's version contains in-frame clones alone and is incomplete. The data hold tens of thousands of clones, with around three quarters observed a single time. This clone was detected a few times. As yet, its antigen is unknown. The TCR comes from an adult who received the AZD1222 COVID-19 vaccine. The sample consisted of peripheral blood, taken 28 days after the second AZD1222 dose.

The CDR3 is CASSYQGYNGELFF. The CDR3 nucleotides are TGTGCCAGCAGTTACCAGGGGTACAACGGGGAGCTGTTTTTT. The J gene is TRBJ2-2, the V gene TRBV6-5, with D perhaps TRBD1 (6 bases). Per the germline V gene, CDR1 is MNHEY and CDR2 is SVGAGI. CDR3 length: 14 amino acids. The V end was cut by 2 bases, the J end by 7 bases, with 11 bases between.